This TCR beta chain was recorded in a study of cytomegalovirus exposure and HLA in healthy donors. Overall study results and limits: Diagnosis of cytomegalovirus status made by the classifier reportedly showed high specificity and sensitivity. The authors later linked a missense DCLRE1C variant to TCR beta V- and J-gene trimming.

The table lists this clone with a few counts. Its specificity is unknown. Amplification used 60 Vbeta primers and 13 Jbeta primers. Method: immunoSEQ multiplex PCR; TCRdb's copy keeps in-frame clones and lacks some. Among 95,000 to 150,000 clones listed, roughly 77% were seen once. Germline V lookup: CDR1 SGHAT, CDR2 FQNNGV. This CDR3 region has 16 residues. Trimming cost V 1 base and J 4 bases; bases outside gene matches: 8. Sequenced sample: PBMCs. The sequence was obtained from a man between 18 and 35 years old in good health and CMV-seronegative. The genes are TRBV11-2 and TRBJ2-3; 7 nucleotides agree with TRBD2. Here the CDR3 DNA reads TGTGCCAGCAGCTTAGCACTTGGGGGGAGGGCAGATACGCAGTATTTT. Protein product: CASSLALGGRADTQYF.